The 5 T cell receptor beta chains presented below share a single source sample, sequenced in a study of T-cell memory formation after mild COVID-19. Each CDR3 protein gets one entry after TCRdb re-called the 5' RACE reads with MiXCR. The sample has more than 300,000 distinct CDR3 sequences, 20% to 25% seen once; the top ten hold around 23%. The sequencing input was PBMCs or a T cell subset sorted from them (not recorded which). These receptors were collected from a man aged 18 to 29 who had mild COVID-19 (a few samples of this study predate the infection). Cell type and time point are not known.

This clonotype has only a few counts. V usage is TRBV29-1 and J usage is TRBJ2-3; TRBD1 aligns across 7 bases. From germline, CDR1 is SQVTM and CDR2 ANQGSEA. CDR3 length: 14 residues. Trimming at V came to 0 bases and at J to 3 bases, leaving 3 bases not matched to a gene. CDR3 in amino acids: CSVEEGTATDTQYF. CDR3 sequence (DNA): TGCAGCGTTGAAGAAGGGACAGCGACAGATACGCAGTATTTT.

V usage is TRBV6-2 or TRBV6-3 and J usage is TRBJ1-6; TRBD1 matches at 10 bases. The CDR3 is 14 amino acids. Germline CDR1 MNHEY, CDR2 SVGEGT. J was trimmed by 10 bases and V by 1 base; bases with no gene match: 1. The CDR3 sequence is CASSYWTGGSPLHF. The CDR3 DNA is TGTGCCAGCAGTTACTGGACAGGGGGATCACCCCTCCACTTT.

This clonotype was counted only a few times. The V gene is TRBV23-1, the J gene TRBJ2-1; 7 bases are shared with TRBD1. TRBV23-1 is identified as an open reading frame with a role that is uncertain. This CDR3 has 14 amino acids. Germline trimming cut 6 bases from V and 5 bases from J; bases unmatched to any gene: 7. The CDR3 sequence is CASSTGVRNNEQFF. In DNA, the CDR3 is TGCGCCAGCAGCACAGGGGTGAGGAACAATGAGCAGTTCTTC.

There are many counts of this clonotype. This chain links TRBV5-1 with TRBJ2-7; D tentatively fits TRBD1 or TRBD2 (5 bases each). Germline V gene sequence: CDR1 SGHRS, CDR2 YFSETQ. The V gene lost 1 base and the J gene lost 5 bases, with 10 bases spanning the gap. The CDR3 has 13 residues. The CDR3 protein is CASSLTGANEQYV. CDR3 in DNA: TGCGCCAGCAGCTTGACCGGGGCCAACGAGCAGTACGTC.

Comment on this clonotype: Its ends do not fully match the called genes, so a read error is possible. The chain joins TRBV20-1 to TRBJ1-6; 10 bases align to TRBD1. The CDR3 consists of 15 residues. Germline-derived CDR1 and CDR2 are DFQATT and SNEGSKA (reference sequence). This chain's CDR3 is CSARVPGQGNSPIHF. CDR3 in DNA: TGCAGTGCTAGAGTCCCGGGACAGGGGAATTCACCCATCCACTTT.